A selection of T cell receptor beta chains follows, all from one sample in a study of T cell responses to AZD1222 COVID-19 vaccine. Method: immunoSEQ multiplex PCR; TCRdb's copy keeps in-frame clones and lacks some. Of more than 150,000 clones listed, 88% are singletons. The sequencing used peripheral blood, collected 28 days after the second AZD1222 dose. The receptor source for this set is an adult who received the AZD1222 COVID-19 vaccine. Each CDR3 is given without its conserved first and last residue. A D gene is named only where the DNA matches it firmly.

ASSSGLAGGGETQY	TRBJ2-5	TRBV7-7	TRBD2
ASSEGGDRDTQY	TRBJ2-3	TRBV2	.
AISAARGRSYNEQF	TRBJ2-1	TRBV10-3	.
ASRAQGAYEQY	TRBJ2-7	TRBV2	.
ASSQLSGRLGGELF	TRBJ2-2	TRBV16	TRBD2
ASSLGRGPANEKLF	TRBJ1-4	TRBV5-5	TRBD1
ASSATTGVSYEQY	TRBJ2-7	TRBV18	TRBD1
ASSQMTGGGGKTQY	TRBJ2-5	TRBV7-2	TRBD1
ASSPSAGNTIY	TRBJ1-3	TRBV7-2	.
ASSPGDRNTEAF	TRBJ1-1	TRBV7-3	TRBD1
ASKAGQGEYYEQY	TRBJ2-7	TRBV19	TRBD1
ASSEQGGLAKNIQY	TRBJ2-4	TRBV6-1	TRBD1
ASSWAGTANTGELF	TRBJ2-2	TRBV6-5	TRBD1
ASSHTRSSQGAVYEQY	TRBJ2-7	TRBV27	TRBD1
ASSPQGGFTGELF	TRBJ2-2	TRBV6-2/TRBV6-3	.
ASSPSGRIHEQY	TRBJ2-7	TRBV19	TRBD2
ASRLGIGFYEQY	TRBJ2-7	TRBV6-5	.
ASRMGTDNEKLF	TRBJ1-4	TRBV2	TRBD1
ASSQGPGGPSYNEQF	TRBJ2-1	TRBV4-1	TRBD2
ASTLEGSGYT	TRBJ1-2	TRBV28	.
ASIGTVTAGYEQY	TRBJ2-7	TRBV27	.
ASSPGSGTEAF	TRBJ1-1	TRBV12-3/TRBV12-4	.
ASSSIGQLYGYT	TRBJ1-2	TRBV7-9	.